This T cell receptor (beta chain) was sequenced during a study of early T cells in non-severe SARS-CoV-2 infection. The V end was cut by 4 bases, the J end by 0 bases, with 8 bases between. Germline V gives CDR1 SGHNT, CDR2 YYREEE (reference sequence). The CDR3 runs to 13 residues. TCRdb used MiXCR to reprocess the 5' RACE reads, holding one entry per CDR3 protein. The sample has tens of thousands of distinct CDR3 sequences, around 13% seen once. This clonotype was detected many times. The source of this sequence is an adult who was a healthcare worker with PCR-confirmed SARS-CoV-2 infection or an uninfected control (not recorded which). The chain employs TRBV5-4 and TRBJ2-7; a weak D match, TRBD2 (5 bases). Material: whole blood. For the CDR3, the DNA is TGTGCCAGCAGCGAGGGAAGCTCCTACGAGCAGTACTTC. Protein sequence: CASSEGSSYEQYF.